The clone carrying this TCR beta chain appeared a few times. This sample is drawn from a study of blood T cell repertoires in COVID-19. Study overall: Both acute and convalescent COVID-19 samples were obtained from the United States, Italy and Spain. T cells, B-cell-depleted T cells, or PBMCs provided the cDNA or gDNA that served as material.

Per the study methods: Estimation of nucleated cell counts relied on the amplification of reference gene primers. TCRdb's table, derived via immunoSEQ multiplex PCR, lists solely in-frame clones and lacks some. V, J and clone size were drawn from that table, and D and trimming were deduced from the DNA. The table includes approximately 230,000 clones, roughly 85% detected once. Trimming stripped 0 bases from V and 7 bases from J, with 10 bases between. CDR1 and CDR2 from the germline V gene are MNHEY and SVGAGI. CDR3 length: 13 amino acids. V usage is TRBV6-5 and J usage is TRBJ2-7; TRBD1 might be the D (6 bases). This sequence was found in a man aged 18 to 29 with active or convalescent COVID-19. Sequenced material: peripheral blood. Written as DNA, the CDR3 is TGTGCCAGCAGTTACTCTTACAGGGATGAGCAGTACTTC. Its protein is CASSYSYRDEQYF.